These 14 T cell receptor beta chains were sequenced from one sample in a study of regulatory dendritic cells for organ transplantation. No cognate antigen is known for these TCRs. Sorted T cells were CFSE-labeled and cultured four to five days with allogeneic regulatory or mature dendritic cells at 1:10. Produced via immunoSEQ multiplex PCR; TCRdb's table is partial and in-frame only. There are approximately 10,000 clones in the sample; 65% to 85% occur only once, and roughly 2.6% lies in the top ten. Sequencing was carried out using memory CD4+ T cells from blood cultured with regulatory dendritic cells. Subset denoted: CD45RO+ memory T cells. The receptors come from a human donor in good health.

The genes are TRBV7-9 and TRBJ2-3; D may be TRBD1 (5 bases). This CDR3 has 14 amino acids. Trimming took off 5 bases at V and 3 bases at J, with 12 bases between the two ends. Germline V gene data show CDR1 as SEHNR and CDR2 as FQNEAQ (reference sequence). CDR3 DNA: TGTGCCAGCAGCAGGGGTGCCCAGACAGATACGCAGTATTTT. Its translation: CASSRGAQTDTQYF.

V gene TRBV10-2 combines with J gene TRBJ1-1; D might be TRBD1 (5 bases). Germline V gives CDR1 WSHSY, CDR2 SAAADI. V lost 0 bases and J lost 6, with 11 bases in between. This CDR3 comprises 14 residues. The CDR3 is CASSESPGLPEAFF. As DNA, the CDR3 is TGCGCCAGCAGTGAGTCGCCAGGGTTGCCTGAAGCTTTCTTT.

The CDR3 sequence is CASSTGGGAGELFF. The CDR3 nucleotides read TGTGCCAGCAGTACAGGGGGAGGGGCCGGGGAGCTGTTTTTT. This chain joins TRBV6-5 and TRBJ2-2; a possible D gene is TRBD1 (8 bases). Trimming cost V 5 bases and J 6 bases, with 13 bases left between them. Germline CDR1 reads MNHEY; CDR2 reads SVGAGI. The CDR3 runs 14 residues.

This CDR3 reads CASSITFAEQYF. CDR3 DNA sequence: TGTGCCAGCAGCATCACATTCGCCGAGCAGTACTTC. The chain is built from TRBV7-2 and TRBJ2-7; no definite D call. Germline CDR1 and CDR2: SGHTA and FQGNSA. V shed 5 bases and J shed 6 bases, with 11 bases lying between them. The CDR3 has 12 amino acids.

The chain joins TRBV7-9 to TRBJ2-7; tentative D call: TRBD2 (5 bases). The CDR3 contains 14 residues. Trimming took off 5 bases at V and 1 base at J, with 12 bases between the two ends. The germline V gene encodes CDR1 SEHNR and CDR2 FQNEAQ (reference sequence). In nucleotides, the CDR3 is TGTGCCAGCAGCCCCCGAGGGTTGTCCTACGAGCAGTACTTC. Protein sequence: CASSPRGLSYEQYF.

The chain employs TRBV19 and TRBJ1-3; D perhaps matches TRBD1 (6 bases). The V gene lost 10 bases and the J gene lost 0 bases, with 16 bases spanning the gap. The CDR3 has 15 residues. Germline V gene sequence: CDR1 LNHDA, CDR2 SQIVND (reference sequence). The CDR3, as DNA: TGTGCCACCAAGACAGGACCTTCCTCTGGAAACACCATATATTTT. As protein: CATKTGPSSGNTIYF. The entire variable domain, with the rest obtained from reference TRBV19 and TRBJ1-3, is as follows: DGGITQSPKYLFRKEGQNVTLSCEQNLNHDAMYWYRQDPGQGLRLIYYSQIVNDFQKGDIAEGYSVSREKKESFPLTVTSAQKNPTAFYLCATKTGPSSGNTIYFGEGSWLTVV.

The chain carries TRBV11-2 and TRBJ2-1; D is perhaps TRBD2 (6 bases). The CDR3 has 14 residues. CDR1 and CDR2 (germline): SGHAT, FQNNGV. The V gene lost 5 bases and the J gene lost 9 bases, with 17 bases spanning the gap. This chain's CDR3 is CASSPTTRISEQFF. The CDR3 DNA reads TGTGCCAGCAGCCCCACGACTAGGATCAGTGAGCAGTTCTTC.

The chain links TRBV2 to TRBJ2-3; TRBD2 matches 9 bases. The CDR3 consists of 14 residues. Germline V gene sequence: CDR1 SNHLY, CDR2 FYNNEI. The ends lost 6 bases at V and 1 base at J; junction bases unmatched: 2. The CDR3 protein is CASRAGGGTDTQYF. As DNA, the CDR3 is TGTGCCAGCAGAGCGGGGGGCGGCACAGATACGCAGTATTTT.

The V and J genes are TRBV29-1 and TRBJ1-1; D unresolved. Germline CDR1 SQVTM, CDR2 ANQGSEA. Deletions cut 4 bases from V and 0 bases from J, with 9 bases between. The CDR3 length is 13 residues. The CDR3 spells CSVGAALNTEAFF. CDR3 DNA sequence: TGCAGCGTTGGGGCAGCTTTGAACACTGAAGCTTTCTTT.

This chain uses TRBV7-3 with TRBJ2-2; a weak D match, TRBD2 (6 bases). Trimming took off 5 bases at V and 4 bases at J, with 14 bases between the two ends. This CDR3 is 15 amino acids long. From germline, CDR1 is SGHTA and CDR2 FQGTGA. The CDR3 sequence: CASSPTGLSTGELFF. CDR3 coding DNA: TGTGCCAGCAGCCCCACGGGACTGAGCACCGGGGAGCTGTTTTTT. Full variable domain (remainder filled in from reference TRBV7-3 and TRBJ2-2): GAGVSQTPSNKVTEKGKYVELRCDPISGHTALYWYRQSLGQGPEFLIYFQGTGAADDSGLPNDRFFAVRPEGSVSTLKIQRTERGDSAVYLCASSPTGLSTGELFFGEGSRLTVL.

This clone was found a few times. This CDR3 reads CSVVVAGIGAQYF. DNA of the CDR3: TGCAGCGTTGTCGTAGCGGGGATAGGAGCGCAGTATTTT. The chain links TRBV29-1 to TRBJ2-3, with 8 nucleotides matching TRBD2. This CDR3 spans 13 amino acids. With V trimmed by 4 bases and J by 10 bases, 10 bases remained unmatched. The germline V gene encodes CDR1 SQVTM and CDR2 ANQGSEA.

This clone was seen a single time. This chain uses TRBV9 with TRBJ2-7; 7 bases are a match to TRBD1. Germline CDR1 is SGDLS and CDR2 is YYNGEE. The V gene end was trimmed by 4 bases and the J gene end by 2 bases; junction bases not matched to a gene: 15. The CDR3 covers 17 residues. CDR3 region: CASSQAPRWTGAYEQYF. CDR3 nucleotide sequence: TGTGCCAGCAGCCAAGCCCCCCGCTGGACAGGAGCCTACGAGCAGTACTTC.

The chain is built from TRBV5-5 and TRBJ2-5, with TRBD2 identical over 12 bases. V lost 4 bases to trimming and J lost 2 bases; unmatched junction nucleotides: 0. CDR1 is SGHKS, CDR2 YYEKEE, per germline (reference sequence). The CDR3 contains 14 residues. The CDR3 nucleotides read TGTGCCAGCAGCGGGACTAGCGGGCAAGAGACCCAGTACTTC. Protein sequence: CASSGTSGQETQYF.

The V call is TRBV7-2, the J call TRBJ2-5; D possibly corresponds to TRBD2 (7 bases). The CDR3 sequence is 17 residues long. Germline V gene data show CDR1 as SGHTA and CDR2 as FQGNSA. The V end was cut by 5 bases, the J end by 4 bases, with 23 bases between. The CDR3 nucleotides read TGTGCCAGCAGCCGGTGGGGGGGCTTGGAGGTTGGAGAGACCCAGTACTTC. It yields the protein CASSRWGGLEVGETQYF.